The subject of this entry is one TCR beta chain. These data originate in a study of blood T cell repertoires in COVID-19. The overall study: Specimens from acute and convalescent COVID-19 originated in the United States, Italy and Spain.

J was trimmed by 4 bases and V by 5 bases; bases with no gene match: 10. The CDR3 totals 15 residues. Germline V gene sequence: CDR1 LNHDA, CDR2 SQIVND (reference sequence). Sequenced by immunoSEQ multiplex PCR; TCRdb stores in-frame clones only, minus some. The data hold 190,000 or so clones, with about 85% observed a single time. The source material was PBMCs or T cells enriched from blood (not recorded which). The chain carries TRBV19 and TRBJ1-2, with 7 nucleotides matching TRBD1. The source of this sequence is a woman aged 25 to 39 who had recovered from COVID-19. CDR3 sequence (DNA): TGTGCCAGTAGTTTCTCGATGAGGACAGGCTATGGCTACACCTTC. Its translation is CASSFSMRTGYGYTF. The complete variable domain, with remaining parts taken from reference TRBV19 and TRBJ1-2, reads DGGITQSPKYLFRKEGQNVTLSCEQNLNHDAMYWYRQDPGQGLRLIYYSQIVNDFQKGDIAEGYSVSREKKESFPLTVTSAQKNPTAFYLCASSFSMRTGYGYTFGSGTRLTVV.